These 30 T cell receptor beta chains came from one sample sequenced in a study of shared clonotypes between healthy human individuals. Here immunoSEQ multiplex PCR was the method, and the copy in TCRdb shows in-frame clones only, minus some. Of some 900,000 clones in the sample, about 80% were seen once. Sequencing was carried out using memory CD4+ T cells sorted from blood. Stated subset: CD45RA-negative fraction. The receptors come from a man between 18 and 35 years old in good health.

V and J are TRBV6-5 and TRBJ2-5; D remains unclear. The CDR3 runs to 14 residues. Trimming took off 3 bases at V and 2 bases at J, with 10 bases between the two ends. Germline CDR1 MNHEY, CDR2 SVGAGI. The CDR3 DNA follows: TGTGCCAGCAGTTATCGCCGGAAGCAAGAGACCCAGTACTTC. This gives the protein CASSYRRKQETQYF.

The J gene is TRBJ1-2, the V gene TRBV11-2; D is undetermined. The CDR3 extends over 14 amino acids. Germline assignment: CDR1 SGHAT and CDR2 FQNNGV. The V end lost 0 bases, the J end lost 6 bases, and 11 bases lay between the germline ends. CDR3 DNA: TGTGCCAGCAGCTTAGATGTCGGGTTCAATGGCTACACCTTC. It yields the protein CASSLDVGFNGYTF.

The CDR3 coding sequence is TGTGCCAGCAGCAGGGGTGATCTCCAGTACTTC. Amino acids: CASSRGDLQYF. The rearrangement uses TRBV6-5 and TRBJ2-5, with D tentatively TRBD1 (6 bases). The CDR3 has 11 amino acids. V dropped 6 bases and J dropped 10 bases, with 12 bases sitting between them. In germline, CDR1 is MNHEY, CDR2 SVGAGI.

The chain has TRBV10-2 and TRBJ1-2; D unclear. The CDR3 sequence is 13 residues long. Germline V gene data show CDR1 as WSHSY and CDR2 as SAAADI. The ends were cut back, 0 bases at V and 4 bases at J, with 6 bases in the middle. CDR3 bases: TGCGCCAGCAGTGAGTCCGGACCCTATGGCTACACCTTC. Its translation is CASSESGPYGYTF.

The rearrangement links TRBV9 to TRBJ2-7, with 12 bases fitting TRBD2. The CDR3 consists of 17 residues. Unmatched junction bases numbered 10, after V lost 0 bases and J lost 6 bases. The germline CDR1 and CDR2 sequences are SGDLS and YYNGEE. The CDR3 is CASSVGSSGRGGGEQYF. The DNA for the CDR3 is TGTGCCAGCAGCGTAGGGTCTAGCGGGAGGGGCGGCGGCGAGCAGTACTTC.

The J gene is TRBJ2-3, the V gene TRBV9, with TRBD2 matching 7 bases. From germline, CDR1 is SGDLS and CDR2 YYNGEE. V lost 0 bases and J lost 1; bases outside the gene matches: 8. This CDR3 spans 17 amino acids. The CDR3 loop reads CASSVDWWGGGTDTQYF. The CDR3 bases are TGTGCCAGCAGCGTAGACTGGTGGGGGGGTGGCACAGATACGCAGTATTTT.

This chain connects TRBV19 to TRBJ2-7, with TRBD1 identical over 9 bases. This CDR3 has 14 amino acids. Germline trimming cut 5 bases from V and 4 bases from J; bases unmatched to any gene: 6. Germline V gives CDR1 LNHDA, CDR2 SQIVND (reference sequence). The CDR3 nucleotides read TGTGCCAGTAGTCGACAGGGGGATCGATACGAGCAGTACTTC. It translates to CASSRQGDRYEQYF.

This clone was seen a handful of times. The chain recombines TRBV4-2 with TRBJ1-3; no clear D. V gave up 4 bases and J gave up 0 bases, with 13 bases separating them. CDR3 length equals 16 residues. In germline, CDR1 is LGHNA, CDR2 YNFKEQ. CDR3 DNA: TGTGCCAGCAGCCCCAGGACGCGGGACTCTGGAAACACCATATATTTT. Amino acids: CASSPRTRDSGNTIYF.

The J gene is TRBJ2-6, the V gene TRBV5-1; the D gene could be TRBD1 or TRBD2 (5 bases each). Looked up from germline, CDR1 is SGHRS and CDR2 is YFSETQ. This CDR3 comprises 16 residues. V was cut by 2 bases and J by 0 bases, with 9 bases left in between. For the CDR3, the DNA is TGCGCCAGCAGCTTCGGGACCTCCTCTGGGGCCAACGTCCTGACTTTC. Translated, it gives CASSFGTSSGANVLTF.

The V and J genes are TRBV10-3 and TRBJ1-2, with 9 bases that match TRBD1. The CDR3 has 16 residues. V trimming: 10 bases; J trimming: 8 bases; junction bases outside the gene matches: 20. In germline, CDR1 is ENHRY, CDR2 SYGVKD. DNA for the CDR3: TGTGCCACCCTACCTGGACAGGGGAGCATTGTGGGGGGCTACACCTTC. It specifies CATLPGQGSIVGGYTF.

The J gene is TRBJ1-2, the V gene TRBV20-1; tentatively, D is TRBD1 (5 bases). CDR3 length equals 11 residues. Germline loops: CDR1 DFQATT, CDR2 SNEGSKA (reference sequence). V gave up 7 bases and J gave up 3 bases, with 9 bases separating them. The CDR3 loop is CSGGTDYGYTF. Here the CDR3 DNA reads TGCAGTGGGGGGACGGACTATGGCTACACCTTC.

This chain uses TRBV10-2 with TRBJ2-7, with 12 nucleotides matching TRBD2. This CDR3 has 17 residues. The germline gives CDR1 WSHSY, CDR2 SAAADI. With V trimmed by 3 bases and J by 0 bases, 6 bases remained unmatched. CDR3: CASSDLAGGKLSYEQYF. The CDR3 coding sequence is TGCGCCAGCAGTGATCTAGCGGGGGGGAAACTCTCCTACGAGCAGTACTTC.

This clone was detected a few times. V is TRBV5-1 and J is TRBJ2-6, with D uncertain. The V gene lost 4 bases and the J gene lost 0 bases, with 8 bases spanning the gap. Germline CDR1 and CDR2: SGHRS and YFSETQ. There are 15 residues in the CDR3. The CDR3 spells CASSPGDSGANVLTF. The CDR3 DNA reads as TGCGCCAGCAGCCCCGGCGACTCTGGGGCCAACGTCCTGACTTTC.

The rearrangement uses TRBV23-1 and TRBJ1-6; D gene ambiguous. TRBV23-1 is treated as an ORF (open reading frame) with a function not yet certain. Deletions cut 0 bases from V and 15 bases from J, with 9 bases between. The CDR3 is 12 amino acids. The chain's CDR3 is CASSQSRHNLHF. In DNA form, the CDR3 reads TGCGCCAGCAGTCAATCCCGGCACAACCTCCACTTT.

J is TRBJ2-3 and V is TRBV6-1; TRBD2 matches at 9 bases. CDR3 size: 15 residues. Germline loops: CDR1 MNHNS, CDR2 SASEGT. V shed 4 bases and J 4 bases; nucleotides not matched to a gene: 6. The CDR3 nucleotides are TGTGCCAGCAGTGCTGGGGGCGGGAGGGCAGATACGCAGTATTTT. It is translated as CASSAGGGRADTQYF.

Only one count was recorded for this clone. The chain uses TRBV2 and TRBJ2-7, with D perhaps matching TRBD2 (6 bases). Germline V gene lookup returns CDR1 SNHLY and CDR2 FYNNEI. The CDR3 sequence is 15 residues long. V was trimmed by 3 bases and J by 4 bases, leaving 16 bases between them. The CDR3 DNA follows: TGTGCCAGCAGTGAGCGGCGGGATAGCTCTTACGAGCAGTACTTC. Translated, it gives CASSERRDSSYEQYF.

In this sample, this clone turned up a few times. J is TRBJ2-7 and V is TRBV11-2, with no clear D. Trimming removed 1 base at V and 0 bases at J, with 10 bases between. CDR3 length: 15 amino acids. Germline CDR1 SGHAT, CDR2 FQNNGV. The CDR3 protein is CASSLGFGSSYEQYF. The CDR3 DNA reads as TGTGCCAGCAGCTTAGGCTTCGGCAGCTCCTACGAGCAGTACTTC.

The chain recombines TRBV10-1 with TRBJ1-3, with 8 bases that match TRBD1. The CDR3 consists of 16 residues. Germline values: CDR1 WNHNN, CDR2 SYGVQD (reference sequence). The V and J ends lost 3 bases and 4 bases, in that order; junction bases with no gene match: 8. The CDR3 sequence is CASSDNWTGMGNTIYF. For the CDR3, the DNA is TGCGCCAGCAGTGATAACTGGACAGGGATGGGAAACACCATATATTTT.

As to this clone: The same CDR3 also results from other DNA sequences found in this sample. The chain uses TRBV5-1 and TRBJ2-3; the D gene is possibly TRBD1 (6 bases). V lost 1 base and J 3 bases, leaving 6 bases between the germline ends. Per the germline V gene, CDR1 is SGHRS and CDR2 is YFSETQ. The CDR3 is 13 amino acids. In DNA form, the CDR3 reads TGCGCCAGCAGCTTGCAGGGGACAGATACGCAGTATTTT. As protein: CASSLQGTDTQYF.

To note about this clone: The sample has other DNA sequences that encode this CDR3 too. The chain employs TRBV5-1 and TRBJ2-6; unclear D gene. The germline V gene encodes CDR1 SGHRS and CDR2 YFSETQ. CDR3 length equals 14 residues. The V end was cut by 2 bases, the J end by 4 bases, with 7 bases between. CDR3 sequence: CASSLGGGANVLTF. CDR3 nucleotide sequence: TGCGCCAGCAGCTTAGGCGGAGGGGCCAACGTCCTGACTTTC. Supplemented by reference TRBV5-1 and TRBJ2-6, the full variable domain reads KAGVTQTPRYLIKTRGQQVTLSCSPISGHRSVSWYQQTPGQGLQFLFEYFSETQRNKGNFPGRFSGRQFSNSRSEMNVSTLELGDSALYLCASSLGGGANVLTFGAGSRLTVL.

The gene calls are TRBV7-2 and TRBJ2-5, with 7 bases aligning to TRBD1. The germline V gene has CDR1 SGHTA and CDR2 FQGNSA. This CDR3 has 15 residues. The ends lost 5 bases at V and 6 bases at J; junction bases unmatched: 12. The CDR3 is CASSLDRTSWQTQYF. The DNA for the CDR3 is TGTGCCAGCAGCCTGGACAGGACGAGTTGGCAGACCCAGTACTTC.

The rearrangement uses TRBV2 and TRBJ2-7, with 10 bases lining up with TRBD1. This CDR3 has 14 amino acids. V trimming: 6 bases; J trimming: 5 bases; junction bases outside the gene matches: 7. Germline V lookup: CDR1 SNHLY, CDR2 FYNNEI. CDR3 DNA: TGTGCCAGCAGCCGGGACAGGGGAAGCGACGAGCAGTACTTC. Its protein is CASSRDRGSDEQYF. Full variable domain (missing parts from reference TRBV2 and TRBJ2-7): EPEVTQTPSHQVTQMGQEVILRCVPISNHLYFYWYRQILGQKVEFLVSFYNNEISEKSEIFDDQFSVERPDGSNFTLKIRSTKLEDSAMYFCASSRDRGSDEQYFGPGTRLTVT.

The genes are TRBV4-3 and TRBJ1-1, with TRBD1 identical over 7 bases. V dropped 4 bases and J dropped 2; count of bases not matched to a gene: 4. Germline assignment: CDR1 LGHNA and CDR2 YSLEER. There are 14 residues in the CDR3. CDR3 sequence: CASSPQGSNTEAFF. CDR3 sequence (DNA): TGCGCCAGCAGCCCACAGGGGAGCAACACTGAAGCTTTCTTT.

The CDR3 DNA follows: TGTGCCAGCAGCCAGGCTCAGGGGAACGTGGCTCCACCCCTCCACTTT. This gives the protein CASSQAQGNVAPPLHF. V and J are TRBV4-2 and TRBJ1-6; tentative D call: TRBD1 (6 bases). Trimming removed 3 bases from V and 11 bases from J, with 20 bases in between. The germline gives CDR1 LGHNA, CDR2 YNFKEQ. This CDR3 is built from 16 residues.

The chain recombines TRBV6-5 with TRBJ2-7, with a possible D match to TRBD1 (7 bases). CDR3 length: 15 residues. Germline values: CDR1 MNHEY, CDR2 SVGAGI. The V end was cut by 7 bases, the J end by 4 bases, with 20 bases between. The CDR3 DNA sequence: TGTGCCAGCACCACGAGGAGGACAGGAGGGTACGAGCAGTACTTC. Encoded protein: CASTTRRTGGYEQYF.

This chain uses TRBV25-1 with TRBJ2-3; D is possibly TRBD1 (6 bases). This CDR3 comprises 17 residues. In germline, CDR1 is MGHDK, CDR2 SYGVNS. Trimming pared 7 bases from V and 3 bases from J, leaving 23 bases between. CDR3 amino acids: CASNPVGTQYTTDTQYF. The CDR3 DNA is TGTGCCAGCAATCCCGTTGGGACACAATATACAACAGATACGCAGTATTTT. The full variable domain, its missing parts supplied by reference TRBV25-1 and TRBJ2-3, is EADIYQTPRYLVIGTGKKITLECSQTMGHDKMYWYQQDPGMELHLIHYSYGVNSTEKGDLSSESTVSRIRTEHFPLTLESARPSHTSQYLCASNPVGTQYTTDTQYFGPGTRLTVL.

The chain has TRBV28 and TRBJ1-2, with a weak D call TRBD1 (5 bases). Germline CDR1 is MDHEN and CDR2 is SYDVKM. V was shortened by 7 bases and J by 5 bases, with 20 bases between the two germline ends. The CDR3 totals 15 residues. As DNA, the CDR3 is TGTGCCAGCACCCTGGACACGGGTACATTGTATGGCTACACCTTC. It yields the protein CASTLDTGTLYGYTF.

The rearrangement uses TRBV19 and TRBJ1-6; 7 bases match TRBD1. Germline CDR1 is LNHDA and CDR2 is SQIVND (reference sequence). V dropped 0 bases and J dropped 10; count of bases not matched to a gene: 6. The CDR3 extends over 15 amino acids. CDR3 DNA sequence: TGTGCCAGTAGTATAGAAGGACAGGTCGGGTCACCCCTCCACTTT. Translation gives CASSIEGQVGSPLHF.

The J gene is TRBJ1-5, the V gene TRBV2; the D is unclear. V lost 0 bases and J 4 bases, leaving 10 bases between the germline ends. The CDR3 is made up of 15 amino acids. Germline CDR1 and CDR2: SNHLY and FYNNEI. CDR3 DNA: TGTGCCAGCAGTGAAGCGCTTAGGAGTAATCAGCCCCAGCATTTT. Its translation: CASSEALRSNQPQHF.

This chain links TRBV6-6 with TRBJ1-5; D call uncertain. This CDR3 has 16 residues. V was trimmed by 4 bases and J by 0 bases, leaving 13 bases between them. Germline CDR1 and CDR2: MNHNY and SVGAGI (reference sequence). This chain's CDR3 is CASSFPQRDSNQPQHF. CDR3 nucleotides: TGTGCCAGCAGTTTCCCTCAGAGAGATAGCAATCAGCCCCAGCATTTT.